The 30 T cell receptor beta chains given below trace back to one sample, sequenced in a study of T cells in Graves' hyperthyroidism and ophthalmopathy. The investigators amplified TCR beta CDR3 regions from RNA transcripts. Carried out on the TCR CDR3, a first-round RT-PCR used the HTBI primer set. TCRdb passed the multiplex PCR reads through MiXCR, listing each CDR3 protein once. The repertoire holds approximately 430,000 distinct CDR3 sequences, with approximately 14% as singletons. The sequenced sample was blood. The receptors come from a woman younger than 30 with Graves' hyperthyroidism.

This clonotype was seen at least ten times. The chain links TRBV6-1 to TRBJ2-7, with 7 bases aligning to TRBD1. This CDR3 is built from 16 residues. With 10 bases clipped from V and 2 bases from J, the junction kept 17 bases outside the gene matches. Germline V CDR1 and CDR2: MNHNS, SASEGT. CDR3 residues: CATLGPGTAKAYEQYF. The CDR3 DNA is TGTGCCACCCTAGGCCCGGGGACAGCGAAAGCCTACGAGCAGTACTTC.

This clonotype was detected many times. V gene TRBV11-2 combines with J gene TRBJ2-7; tentative D call: TRBD2 (6 bases). CDR3 length: 15 residues. Looked up from germline, CDR1 is SGHAT and CDR2 is FQNNGV. V lost 6 bases to trimming and J lost 0 bases, with 15 bases between them. CDR3 residues: CASRFQDGSSYEQYF. The CDR3 nucleotides are TGTGCCAGCAGGTTTCAGGACGGGAGCTCCTACGAGCAGTACTTC. Based on the CDR3 plus reference TRBV11-2 and TRBJ2-7, the full variable domain is EAGVAQSPRYKIIEKRQSVAFWCNPISGHATLYWYQQILGQGPKLLIQFQNNGVVDDSQLPKDRFSAERLKGVDSTLKIQPAKLEDSAVYLCASRFQDGSSYEQYFGPGTRLTVT.

This clonotype was detected ten times or more. Here the CDR3 reads CASSFRTRGPTEAFF. The CDR3 nucleotides are TGTGCCAGTAGTTTTCGGACGCGGGGGCCCACTGAAGCTTTCTTT. This chain connects TRBV19 to TRBJ1-1; a possible D gene is TRBD1 (6 bases). CDR1 is LNHDA and CDR2 is SQIVND in the germline V gene (reference sequence). The CDR3 spans 15 residues. Between the trimmed V and J ends, which lost 5 bases and 4 bases, there was a span of 17 bases.

The rearrangement links TRBV2 to TRBJ1-4; 9 bases map to TRBD1. V shed 4 bases and J 16 bases; nucleotides not matched to a gene: 1. The germline V gene has CDR1 SNHLY and CDR2 FYNNEI. This CDR3 region has 10 residues. The CDR3 DNA is TGTGCCAGCAGTGGGGACAGGGCGTTTTTT. Protein product: CASSGDRAFF.

There are many counts of this clonotype. The V call is TRBV12-3 or TRBV12-4, the J call TRBJ2-3; 11 bases fit TRBD2. V was pared by 6 bases and J by 2 bases, with 7 bases of the junction left unmatched. This CDR3 contains 16 residues. CDR3 residues: CASRRIAGGSTDTQYF. The DNA for the CDR3 is TGTGCCAGCAGGAGGATAGCGGGGGGGTCCACAGATACGCAGTATTTT.

This clonotype was detected only a few times. The J gene is TRBJ1-4, the V gene TRBV4-1, with D unclear. Germline V gene data show CDR1 as MGHRA and CDR2 as YSYEKL. The V and J ends lost 4 bases and 7 bases respectively, with 16 bases between them. The CDR3 is made up of 15 amino acids. CDR3 residues: CASSPTPGPFEKLFF. CDR3 coding DNA: TGCGCCAGCAGCCCCACACCGGGTCCCTTTGAAAAACTGTTTTTT.

This clonotype appeared many times. The genes are TRBV29-1 and TRBJ2-1; 7 nucleotides align to TRBD2. The junction had 4 bases not matched to a gene; V was cut back by 2 bases and J by 6 bases. Germline V lookup: CDR1 SQVTM, CDR2 ANQGSEA. The CDR3 loop spans 13 amino acids. CDR3 nucleotides: TGCAGCGTTGAAAGGGCTAGCGGCAATGAGCAGTTCTTC. It specifies CSVERASGNEQFF.

In this sample, this clonotype turned up many times. The rearrangement joins TRBV12-5 to TRBJ2-5, with D possibly TRBD2 on 5 matching bases. CDR3 length: 11 amino acids. CDR1 and CDR2 from the germline V gene are LGHNT and FRNRAP. Trimming pared 5 bases from V and 10 bases from J, leaving 11 bases between. CDR3 residues: CASGGSGFQYF. The CDR3 coding sequence is TGTGCTAGTGGTGGCAGCGGTTTCCAGTACTTC.

This clonotype has ten or more counts. This chain joins TRBV30 and TRBJ1-2; no clear D. V was clipped by 0 bases and J by 8 bases, with 10 bases between them. CDR1 and CDR2 (germline): GTSNPN, SVGIG (reference sequence). This CDR3 has 12 residues. The CDR3 here is CAWSVGPGGYTF. The CDR3 DNA is TGTGCCTGGAGTGTAGGTCCAGGAGGCTACACCTTC. Supplemented by reference TRBV30 and TRBJ1-2, the full variable domain reads SQTIHQWPATLVQPVGSPLSLECTVEGTSNPNLYWYRQAAGRGLQLLFYSVGIGQISSEVPQNLSASRPQDRQFILSSKKLLLSDSGFYLCAWSVGPGGYTFGSGTRLTVV.

This chain connects TRBV3-1 to TRBJ1-4, with unresolved D. The CDR3 covers 14 residues. Per germline, CDR1 LGHDT and CDR2 YNNKEL (reference sequence). Trimming took 4 bases from V and 5 from J, leaving 11 bases between them. This CDR3 reads CASSPRTANEKLFF. For the CDR3, the DNA is TGTGCCAGCAGCCCAAGGACGGCAAATGAAAAACTGTTTTTT.

In this sample, this clonotype turned up many times. The chain uses TRBV12-3 or TRBV12-4 and TRBJ2-7; the match to TRBD2 covers 9 bases. This CDR3 comprises 14 residues. After removal of 6 bases from V and 0 bases from J, the junction contained 3 bases not matched to a gene. In nucleotides, the CDR3 is TGTGCCAGCAGGTCTAGCGGGGCCTCCTACGAGCAGTACTTC. Its protein product is CASRSSGASYEQYF.

Note on this clonotype: This may be a read error, as it is one base from a much larger clone. The chain has TRBV11-3 and TRBJ2-3; no reliable D call. Germline V CDR1 and CDR2: SGHNT, YENEEA. The CDR3 is made up of 13 amino acids. CDR3 in DNA: TGTGCCTGCAGCTCTCCCCTCACAGATACGCAGTATTTT. Translated, it gives CACSSPLTDTQYF.

This clonotype was seen at least ten times. The rearrangement uses TRBV10-3 and TRBJ2-3; 12 bases are shared with TRBD2. The V and J ends lost 9 bases and 2 bases, in that order; junction bases with no gene match: 18. The CDR3 length is 19 residues. CDR1 is ENHRY, CDR2 SYGVKD, per germline. The CDR3 DNA sequence: TGTGCCATTCAGAATTCCGGGACTAGCGGGTTGCGGGTCACAGATACGCAGTATTTT. This sequence encodes CAIQNSGTSGLRVTDTQYF.

This clonotype has ten or more counts. The chain couples TRBV2 to TRBJ1-4; D gene unclear. Trimming removed 7 bases from V and 7 bases from J, with 10 bases in between. The germline V gene has CDR1 SNHLY and CDR2 FYNNEI. The CDR3 covers 12 residues. CDR3 protein: CASTGPGEKLFF. Written as DNA, the CDR3 is TGTGCCAGCACGGGTCCCGGTGAAAAACTGTTTTTT.

This clonotype was seen at least ten times. The chain uses TRBV7-2 and TRBJ2-4; D not resolved. The CDR3 consists of 12 residues. CDR1 is SGHTA and CDR2 is FQGNSA in the germline V gene. Trimming removed 3 bases from V and 5 bases from J, with 5 bases in between. The CDR3 spells CASSFMENIQYF. CDR3 coding DNA: TGTGCCAGCAGCTTTATGGAAAACATTCAGTACTTC.

At least ten counts were recorded for this clonotype. The chain has TRBV5-1 and TRBJ1-2; 8 positions match TRBD1. CDR1 and CDR2 (germline): SGHRS, YFSETQ. Germline trimming cut 0 bases from V and 8 bases from J; bases unmatched to any gene: 12. The CDR3 spans 16 residues. This CDR3 is CASSLDGAGGKKGYTF. In DNA, the CDR3 is TGCGCCAGCAGCTTGGATGGGGCAGGGGGCAAGAAAGGCTACACCTTC. Filled out from reference TRBV5-1 and TRBJ1-2, the complete variable domain reads KAGVTQTPRYLIKTRGQQVTLSCSPISGHRSVSWYQQTPGQGLQFLFEYFSETQRNKGNFPGRFSGRQFSNSRSEMNVSTLELGDSALYLCASSLDGAGGKKGYTFGSGTRLTVV.

This clonotype was picked up a small number of times. The J gene is TRBJ1-4, the V gene TRBV7-9; D is unclear. The V gene's germline CDR1 is SEHNR and CDR2 FQNEAQ (reference sequence). With 5 bases removed from V and 0 bases from J, the gap between germline ends came to 7 bases. The CDR3 extends over 14 amino acids. CDR3 sequence (DNA): TGTGCCAGCAGCAGGTCCGCAACTAATGAAAAACTGTTTTTT. Translating gives CASSRSATNEKLFF.

Many counts were recorded for this clonotype. This chain links TRBV6-1 with TRBJ1-3, with D perhaps matching TRBD1 (5 bases). Per germline, CDR1 MNHNS and CDR2 SASEGT. CDR3 length: 13 residues. The V end was cut by 10 bases, the J end by 3 bases, with 13 bases between. Here the CDR3 DNA reads TGTGCCACCGGTGGGGCGAGTGGAAACACCATATATTTT. Translation gives CATGGASGNTIYF.

In this sample, this clonotype turned up a few times. The chain recombines TRBV6-1 with TRBJ1-6; 8 bases line up with TRBD1. The CDR3 runs 14 residues. With V trimmed by 6 bases and J by 15 bases, 13 bases remained unmatched. Germline CDR1 and CDR2: MNHNS and SASEGT. The CDR3 is CASSPGQGGLLLHF. CDR3 nucleotide sequence: TGTGCCAGCAGCCCCGGACAGGGCGGACTCCTCCTCCACTTT.

In this sample, this clonotype turned up many times. The chain carries TRBV27 and TRBJ2-3; TRBD1 matches at 9 bases. J lost 4 bases, V lost 5 bases, and 10 bases had no gene match. This CDR3 spans 16 amino acids. CDR1 is MNHEY, CDR2 SMNVEV, per germline (reference sequence). The CDR3 DNA follows: TGTGCCAGCAGTGCTAAGGACAGGGGTGGGGCAGATACGCAGTATTTT. Its translation: CASSAKDRGGADTQYF.

This clonotype was seen repeatedly, ten times or more. This chain uses TRBV5-1 with TRBJ2-5, with D unclear. This CDR3 is 12 amino acids long. Trimming shortened V by 0 bases and J by 4 bases, and 4 bases separated the two germline ends. The germline V gene encodes CDR1 SGHRS and CDR2 YFSETQ. The CDR3 bases are TGCGCCAGCAGCTTGGATTTAGAGACCCAGTACTTC. It encodes CASSLDLETQYF. The full variable domain, with the rest looked up from reference TRBV5-1 and TRBJ2-5, is KAGVTQTPRYLIKTRGQQVTLSCSPISGHRSVSWYQQTPGQGLQFLFEYFSETQRNKGNFPGRFSGRQFSNSRSEMNVSTLELGDSALYLCASSLDLETQYFGPGTRLLVL.

The sample holds many counts of this clonotype. CDR3 amino acids: CASSPETGRNQPQHF. For the CDR3, the DNA is TGTGCCAGCTCACCAGAGACAGGGCGCAATCAGCCCCAGCATTTT. The chain carries TRBV18 and TRBJ1-5, with TRBD1 matching 7 bases. The CDR3 covers 15 residues. The germline gives CDR1 KGHSH, CDR2 LQKENI. V lost 2 bases and J lost 2; bases outside the gene matches: 3. The full variable domain, in which reference TRBV18 and TRBJ1-5 provide the parts outside the CDR3, is NAGVMQNPRHLVRRRGQEARLRCSPMKGHSHVYWYRQLPEEGLKFMVYLQKENIIDESGMPKERFSAEFPKEGPSILRIQQVVRGDSAAYFCASSPETGRNQPQHFGDGTRLSIL.

The sample holds many counts of this clonotype. The gene calls are TRBV28 and TRBJ1-4; no clear D gene. The CDR3 contains 14 residues. The ends were cut back, 6 bases at V and 4 bases at J, with 12 bases in the middle. Germline-derived CDR1 and CDR2 are MDHEN and SYDVKM. CDR3 in DNA: TGTGCCAGCAGACCGACGGAACTTAATGAAAAACTGTTTTTT. It translates to CASRPTELNEKLFF.

This clonotype was counted once. A single base separates this from a much larger clone, so it may be a read error. The chain uses TRBV10-3 and TRBJ1-1; D is ambiguous. The CDR3 is 12 residues long. Trimming shortened V by 3 bases and J by 8 bases, and 10 bases separated the two germline ends. Germline V gene lookup returns CDR1 ENHRY and CDR2 SYGVKD. The CDR3 nucleotides are TGTGCCATCAGTGATTCGCCGGGCGAAGCTTTCTTT. It encodes CAISDSPGEAFF.

This chain links TRBV12-3 or TRBV12-4 with TRBJ2-3; 14 bases match TRBD2. With 5 bases clipped from V and 0 bases from J, the junction kept 7 bases outside the gene matches. The CDR3 runs 18 residues. CDR3 loop: CASSEGTSGGPSTDTQYF. CDR3 DNA sequence: TGTGCCAGCAGTGAGGGGACTAGCGGGGGCCCTAGCACAGATACGCAGTATTTT.

There are many counts of this clonotype. The chain carries TRBV7-2 and TRBJ2-2; D not resolved. CDR3 length: 12 residues. Germline CDR1 SGHTA, CDR2 FQGNSA. The V and J ends lost 1 base and 9 bases respectively, with 6 bases between them. The CDR3 here is CASSLDARELFF. DNA of the CDR3: TGTGCCAGCAGCTTAGACGCTAGGGAGCTGTTTTTT.

In this sample, this clonotype turned up many times. The chain couples TRBV7-9 to TRBJ2-7; D is unclear. V was clipped by 1 base and J by 5 bases, with 6 bases between them. Germline CDR1 and CDR2: SEHNR and FQNEAQ (reference sequence). The CDR3 length is 12 residues. The CDR3 sequence is CASSLVWDEQYF. The CDR3 nucleotides are TGTGCCAGCAGCTTAGTCTGGGACGAGCAGTACTTC.

V is TRBV12-3 or TRBV12-4 and J is TRBJ1-1; 8 bases are a match to TRBD1. The junction had 5 bases not matched to a gene; V was cut back by 5 bases and J by 0 bases. The CDR3 covers 15 residues. For the CDR3, the DNA is TGTGCCAGCAGTCCGTCGACAGGGGTGAACACTGAAGCTTTCTTT. The encoded protein is CASSPSTGVNTEAFF.

This clonotype was recorded a few times. The chain recombines TRBV4-2 with TRBJ1-2; TRBD1 might be the D (5 bases). The V gene's germline CDR1 is LGHNA and CDR2 YNFKEQ. The V end was cut by 0 bases, the J end by 1 base, with 21 bases between. The CDR3 extends over 19 amino acids. The CDR3, as DNA: TGTGCCAGCAGCCAAGAACTTTGGGCAGGGATGGGAAATAACTATGGCTACACCTTC. Residues: CASSQELWAGMGNNYGYTF.

This clonotype was observed at least ten times. The chain couples TRBV6-1 to TRBJ2-7; 7 bases are shared with TRBD1. With 3 bases clipped from V and 5 bases from J, the junction kept 16 bases outside the gene matches. The CDR3 sequence is 17 residues long. The germline V gene encodes CDR1 MNHNS and CDR2 SASEGT. CDR3 loop: CASSEPSGRQGRNEQYF. The CDR3 DNA sequence: TGTGCCAGCAGTGAGCCGTCCGGCCGACAGGGCCGGAACGAGCAGTACTTC.